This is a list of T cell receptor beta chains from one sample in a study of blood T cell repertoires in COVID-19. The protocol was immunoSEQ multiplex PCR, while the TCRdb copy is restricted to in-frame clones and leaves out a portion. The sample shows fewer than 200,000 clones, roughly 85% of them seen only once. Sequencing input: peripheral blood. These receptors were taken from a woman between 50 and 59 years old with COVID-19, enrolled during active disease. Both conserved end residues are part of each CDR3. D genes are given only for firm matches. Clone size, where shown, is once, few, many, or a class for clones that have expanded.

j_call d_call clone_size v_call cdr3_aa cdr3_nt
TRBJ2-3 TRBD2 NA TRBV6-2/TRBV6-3 CASSYAAGLALGPFTDTQYF TGTGCCAGCAGTTATGCCGCAGGACTAGCCTTAGGCCCATTCACAGATACGCAGTATTTT
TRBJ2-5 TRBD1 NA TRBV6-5 CASSYSTGVQETQYF TGTGCCAGCAGTTACTCTACAGGGGTTCAAGAGACCCAGTACTTC
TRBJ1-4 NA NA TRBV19 CASSIASVNEKLFF TGTGCCAGTAGTATAGCCAGCGTTAATGAAAAACTGTTTTTT
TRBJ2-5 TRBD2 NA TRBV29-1 CSVEGGLEETQYF TGCAGCGTTGAGGGGGGGTTGGAAGAGACCCAGTACTTC
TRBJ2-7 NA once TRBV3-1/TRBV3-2 CASSQDSGATGEQYF TGTGCCAGCAGCCAAGATTCTGGAGCAACTGGCGAGCAGTACTTC
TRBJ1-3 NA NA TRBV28 CASSFQQGSGNTIYF TGTGCCAGCAGTTTCCAACAGGGCTCTGGAAACACCATATATTTT
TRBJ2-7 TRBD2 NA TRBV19 CELVLAGGEQYF TGTGAATTGGTTCTAGCGGGGGGCGAGCAGTACTTC
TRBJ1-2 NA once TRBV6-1 CASSERADKYTF TGTGCCAGCAGTGAAAGGGCGGACAAGTACACCTTC
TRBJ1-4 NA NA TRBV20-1 CSAREGEKLFF TGCAGTGCTAGGGAGGGGGAAAAACTGTTTTTT
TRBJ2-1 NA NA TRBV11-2 CASSSIAVAYNEQFF TGTGCCAGCAGCTCGATAGCGGTGGCCTACAATGAGCAGTTCTTC
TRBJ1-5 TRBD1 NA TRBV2 CASSPSGQGSQPQHF TGTGCCAGCAGCCCCTCCGGACAGGGGTCTCAGCCCCAGCATTTT
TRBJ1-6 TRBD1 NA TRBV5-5 CASSYSGGNSPLHF TGTGCCAGCAGCTACTCAGGGGGAAATTCACCCCTCCACTTT
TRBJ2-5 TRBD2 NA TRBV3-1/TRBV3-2 CASSQGTSGQETQYF TGTGCCAGCAGCCAAGGGACTAGCGGGCAAGAGACCCAGTACTTC
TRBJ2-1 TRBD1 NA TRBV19 CASSPEDRFKPDNEQFF TGTGCCAGTAGTCCCGAGGACAGGTTTAAACCAGACAATGAGCAGTTCTTC
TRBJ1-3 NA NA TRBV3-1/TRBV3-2 CASSQVSGGNTIYF TGTGCCAGCAGCCAAGTAAGTGGCGGAAACACCATATATTTT
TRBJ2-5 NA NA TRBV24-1 CATSDKGLLETQYF TGTGCCACCAGTGATAAGGGGCTTCTGGAGACCCAGTACTTC
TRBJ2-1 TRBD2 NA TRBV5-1 CASSPTSGGYNEQFF TGCGCCAGCAGCCCTACTAGCGGGGGGTACAATGAGCAGTTCTTC
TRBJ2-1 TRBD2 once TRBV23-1 CASSQSGLAGGSYNEQFF TGCGCCAGCAGTCAATCGGGACTAGCGGGGGGGAGCTACAATGAGCAGTTCTTC
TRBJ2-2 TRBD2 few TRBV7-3 CASSRRGGGTGELFF TGTGCCAGCAGCCGACGGGGCGGGGGAACCGGGGAGCTGTTTTTT
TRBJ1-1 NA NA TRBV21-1 CASSSRDTEAFF TGTGCCAGCAGCAGCAGGGACACTGAAGCTTTCTTT
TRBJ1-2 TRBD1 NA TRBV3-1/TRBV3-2 CASSQDGPGQGYYGYTF TGTGCCAGCAGCCAAGACGGTCCGGGACAGGGATACTATGGCTACACCTTC
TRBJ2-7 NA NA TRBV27 CASSSGALPSPYEQYF TGTGCCAGCAGTTCAGGGGCTCTCCCCAGCCCCTACGAGCAGTACTTC
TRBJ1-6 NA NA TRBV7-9 CASSFSGKNSPLHF TGTGCCAGCAGCTTCTCAGGGAAAAATTCACCCCTCCACTTT
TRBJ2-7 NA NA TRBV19 CASSVDRVRGEQYF TGTGCCAGTAGCGTCGACAGGGTACGGGGGGAGCAGTACTTC
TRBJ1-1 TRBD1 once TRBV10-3 CAIGDRGFEAFF TGTGCCATTGGGGACAGGGGATTTGAAGCTTTCTTT
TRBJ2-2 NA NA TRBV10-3 CAISELGRTGELFF TGTGCCATCAGTGAACTGGGGCGCACCGGGGAGCTGTTTTTT
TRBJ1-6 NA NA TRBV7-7 CASSLEAGICLNWNSPLHF TGTGCCAGCAGCTTAGAAGCAGGTATTTGCCTGAATTGGAATTCACCCCTCCACTTT
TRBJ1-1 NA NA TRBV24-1 CATSEGGLNTEAFF TGTGCCACCAGTGAAGGGGGTCTGAACACTGAAGCTTTCTTT
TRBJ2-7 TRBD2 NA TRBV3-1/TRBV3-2 CASSPGLAGGLTYEQYF TGTGCCAGCAGCCCGGGACTAGCGGGGGGCCTTACCTACGAGCAGTACTTC
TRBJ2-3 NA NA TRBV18 CASSRALQGGGTDTQYF TGTGCCAGCTCAAGGGCATTGCAGGGAGGCGGCACAGATACGCAGTATTTT
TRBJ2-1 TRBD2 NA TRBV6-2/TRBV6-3 CASSSATGGPYNEQFF TGTGCCAGCAGTTCAGCCACGGGGGGGCCCTACAATGAGCAGTTCTTC
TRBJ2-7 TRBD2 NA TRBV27 CASSWASGAYEQYF TGTGCCAGCAGTTGGGCTAGCGGGGCTTACGAGCAGTACTTC
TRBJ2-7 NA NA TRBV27 CASRRGGNGDEQYF TGTGCCAGCAGGCGTGGGGGGAACGGTGACGAGCAGTACTTC
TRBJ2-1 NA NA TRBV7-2 CASSLWQGGDEQFF TGTGCCAGCAGCTTATGGCAGGGAGGAGATGAGCAGTTCTTC
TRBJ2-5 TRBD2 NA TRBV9 CASNVGAGQAETQYF TGTGCCAGCAACGTCGGAGCGGGGCAAGCGGAGACCCAGTACTTC
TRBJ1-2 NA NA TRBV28 CASSLGGVAGYTF TGTGCCAGCAGTTTAGGGGGGGTCGCTGGCTACACCTTC
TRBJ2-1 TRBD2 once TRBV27 CARAANDRGGNEQFF TGTGCCAGAGCGGCAAACGATCGGGGAGGGAATGAGCAGTTCTTC
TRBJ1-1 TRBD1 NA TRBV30 CAWSLQGGTEAFF TGTGCCTGGAGTCTACAGGGGGGGACTGAAGCTTTCTTT
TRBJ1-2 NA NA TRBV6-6 CASSRDRTASFGGYTF TGTGCCAGCAGTCGAGACCGGACAGCCAGTTTTGGTGGCTACACCTTC
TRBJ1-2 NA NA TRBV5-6 CASSPRGNGYTF TGTGCCAGCAGCCCGAGGGGGAATGGCTACACCTTC
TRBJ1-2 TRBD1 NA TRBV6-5 CASTSGQGGYTF TGTGCCAGCACCTCCGGACAGGGAGGCTACACCTTC
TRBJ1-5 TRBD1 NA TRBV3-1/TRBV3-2 CASSQDWTGDNQPQHF TGTGCCAGCAGCCAAGATTGGACAGGGGACAATCAGCCCCAGCATTTT
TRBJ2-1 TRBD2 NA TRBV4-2 CASSQLAGLSYNEQFF TGTGCCAGCAGCCAGCTAGCGGGCCTCTCCTACAATGAGCAGTTCTTC
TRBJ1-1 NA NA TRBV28 CASGGFGTEAFF TGTGCCAGCGGGGGGTTTGGGACTGAAGCTTTCTTT
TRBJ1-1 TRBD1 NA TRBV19 CASSSGGRYTEAFF TGTGCCAGTAGTTCAGGGGGGCGATACACTGAAGCTTTCTTT
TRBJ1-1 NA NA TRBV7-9 CASCLAGGDTEAFF TGTGCCAGCTGTTTGGCGGGGGGTGACACTGAAGCTTTCTTT
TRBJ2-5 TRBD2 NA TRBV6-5 CASSPRLASETQYF TGTGCCAGCAGCCCAAGACTAGCGAGCGAGACCCAGTACTTC
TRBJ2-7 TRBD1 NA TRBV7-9 CASSVSLSDRVHEQYF TGTGCCAGCAGCGTAAGTCTCTCGGACAGGGTCCACGAGCAGTACTTC
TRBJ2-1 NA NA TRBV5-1 CASSLSRGTSPNEQFF TGCGCCAGCAGCTTGTCTCGCGGGACCTCCCCCAATGAGCAGTTCTTC
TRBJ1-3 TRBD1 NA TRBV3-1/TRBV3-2 CASSQDLGQGDVSGNTIYF TGTGCCAGCAGCCAAGATCTTGGACAGGGAGACGTCTCTGGAAACACCATATATTTT
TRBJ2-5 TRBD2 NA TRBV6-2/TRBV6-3 CASSSILLGRAETQYF TGTGCCAGCAGTTCCATTCTACTAGGGAGGGCAGAGACCCAGTACTTC